This T cell receptor (beta chain) was captured in a study of shared clonotypes between healthy human individuals. Only in-frame clones appear in the TCRdb table, and some are missing; sequencing was by immunoSEQ multiplex PCR. The table shows 1.6 million or so clones, with roughly 96% occurring only once. Sequencing was carried out using naive CD4+ T cells sorted from blood. Described subset: CD45RA+ positively selected. The clonotype was recovered from a man aged 25-45 years in good health.

The chain's CDR3 is CASSYLGARTGELFF. CDR3 coding DNA: TGTGCCAGCAGTTACCTGGGGGCGCGGACCGGGGAGCTGTTTTTT. This sequence joins TRBV6-5 and TRBJ2-2, with D maybe TRBD1 (6 bases). CDR1 is MNHEY and CDR2 is SVGAGI in the germline V gene. V shed 2 bases and J shed 5 bases, with 12 bases lying between them. This CDR3 has 15 residues.